This T cell receptor beta chain was identified during a study of OX40 agonist ivuxolimab in advanced cancers. Study context: Each patient was given ivuxolimab into a vein every 2 weeks, at 0.01 to 10 mg/kg. Earlier anti-PD-1, anti-PD-L1 or anti-CTLA-4 therapy was permitted; 30% to 50% had received some. Study conclusions and caveats: CD8+ T cells were the subset that, on average, had more expanded clones than CD4+. Clones of CD4+ and CD8+ blood T cells grew by week 6 at doses of 0.1 to 3.0 mg/kg.

This clone was seen only once. What it binds is not known. The ends were cut back, 2 bases at V and 0 bases at J, with 14 bases in the middle. The CDR3 has 17 residues. Germline lookup yields CDR1 MGHRA and CDR2 YSYEKL. Profiled with immunoSEQ multiplex PCR; TCRdb holds only in-frame clones, not every one. The sample lists some 62,000 clones, 91% occurring once. The V call is TRBV4-1, the J call TRBJ2-1; weak D call: TRBD1 (5 bases). The sample here was CD4+ or CD8+ T cells sorted from blood, taken in a trial of the OX40 agonist ivuxolimab. This clonotype was sampled from an adult with an advanced solid tumor such as melanoma, head and neck, liver or kidney cancer. The CDR3, as DNA: TGCGCCAGCAGCCAACCTGGGGCGGTCCGCTCCTACAATGAGCAGTTCTTC. Translation: CASSQPGAVRSYNEQFF.